The TCR beta chain described here comes from a study of early T cells in non-severe SARS-CoV-2 infection. TCRdb re-called the 5' RACE reads with MiXCR, one entry per CDR3 protein. The repertoire consists of tens of thousands of distinct CDR3 sequences, with roughly 8.8% occurring once and the leading ten covering just under 15%. The sample holds many counts of this clonotype. Germline V lookup: CDR1 KGHDR, CDR2 SFDVKD. Between the trimmed V and J ends, which lost 3 bases and 4 bases, there was a span of 11 bases. The CDR3 totals 15 residues. The sequence derives from an adult who was a healthcare worker with PCR-confirmed SARS-CoV-2 infection or an uninfected control (not recorded which). The sequenced sample consisted of whole blood. This rearrangement joins TRBV24-1 to TRBJ2-2; D is unresolved. CDR3 amino acids: CATSDPSDPTGELFF. Here the CDR3 DNA reads TGTGCCACCAGTGATCCATCGGATCCCACCGGGGAGCTGTTTTTT.